Below are 28 T cell receptor beta chains sequenced from a single sample in a study of shared clonotypes between healthy human individuals. The method was immunoSEQ multiplex PCR; TCRdb's version includes in-frame clones alone and lacks a portion of them. The data show more than 2 million clones, with 85% to 95% seen just once and 0.1% to 0.15% held by the top ten. The sample consisted of naive CD4+ T cells sorted from blood. Regarding subset: CD45RA+ positively selected. These receptors all stem from a young man in good health.

The chain is built from TRBV15 and TRBJ2-7, with 11 bases that match TRBD2. Germline V gene lookup returns CDR1 LNHNV and CDR2 YYDKDF (reference sequence). This CDR3 is built from 14 residues. Trimming cost V 6 bases and J 0 bases; bases outside gene matches: 1. The CDR3 spells CATRTSGASYEQYF. The CDR3 DNA reads as TGTGCCACCAGGACTAGCGGGGCCTCCTACGAGCAGTACTTC.

The chain joins TRBV6-5 to TRBJ2-7; no definite D call. This CDR3 is 14 amino acids long. Germline V lookup: CDR1 MNHEY, CDR2 SVGAGI. The V end was cut by 4 bases, the J end by 5 bases, with 15 bases between. CDR3 residues: CASSSSRFDNEQYF. DNA for the CDR3: TGTGCCAGCAGTTCTTCTAGGTTCGACAACGAGCAGTACTTC.

This clone was found many times. V and J are TRBV7-9 and TRBJ2-7; weak D call: TRBD2 (6 bases). CDR3 length: 14 residues. Germline CDR1 and CDR2: SEHNR and FQNEAQ (reference sequence). V was trimmed by 4 bases and J by 7 bases, leaving 17 bases between them. CDR3 DNA sequence: TGTGCCAGCAGCTATGATGGGGGGTCGCGTGAGCAGTACTTC. Translated, it gives CASSYDGGSREQYF.

The chain uses TRBV6-1 and TRBJ2-1; 7 bases are a match to TRBD1. Germline CDR1 is MNHNS and CDR2 is SASEGT. The CDR3 contains 13 residues. J was trimmed by 6 bases and V by 5 bases; bases with no gene match: 4. In nucleotides, the CDR3 is TGTGCCAGCAGTCGACAGGGCTCCAATGAGCAGTTCTTC. Its translation is CASSRQGSNEQFF.

This chain links TRBV18 with TRBJ2-2, with D possibly being TRBD1 (6 bases). Germline assignment: CDR1 KGHSH and CDR2 LQKENI. The CDR3 contains 17 residues. The ends were cut back, 6 bases at V and 3 bases at J, with 20 bases in the middle. DNA of the CDR3: TGTGCCAGCTCTAAGATGGGGGACATCCTACACACCGGGGAGCTGTTTTTT. Residues: CASSKMGDILHTGELFF.

Remarks on this clone: The same CDR3 also results from other DNA sequences found in this sample. J is TRBJ2-2 and V is TRBV7-6; D ambiguous. The germline gives CDR1 SGHVS, CDR2 FNYEAQ. The V end lost 2 bases, the J end lost 2 bases, and 0 bases lay between the germline ends. The CDR3 loop spans 12 amino acids. The DNA of the CDR3 is TGTGCCAGCAGCTTAAACACCGGGGAGCTGTTTTTT. Its protein product is CASSLNTGELFF.

The V gene is TRBV2, the J gene TRBJ1-2; TRBD1 might be the D (6 bases). The CDR3 spans 17 residues. From germline, CDR1 is SNHLY and CDR2 FYNNEI. Trimming shortened V by 0 bases and J by 2 bases, and 16 bases separated the two germline ends. The CDR3 DNA is TGTGCCAGCAGTGAAGCGCCGGGGGCGGCCCGGAACTATGGCTACACCTTC. Translating gives CASSEAPGAARNYGYTF. Full variable domain (missing parts from reference TRBV2 and TRBJ1-2): EPEVTQTPSHQVTQMGQEVILRCVPISNHLYFYWYRQILGQKVEFLVSFYNNEISEKSEIFDDQFSVERPDGSNFTLKIRSTKLEDSAMYFCASSEAPGAARNYGYTFGSGTRLTVV.

The chain uses TRBV7-9 and TRBJ1-1; the D gene is possibly TRBD1 (5 bases). The CDR3 has 15 amino acids. V lost 6 bases to trimming and J lost 4 bases, with 18 bases between them. Germline CDR1 SEHNR, CDR2 FQNEAQ (reference sequence). In nucleotides, the CDR3 is TGTGCCAGCAGGACCAGCGGGGGGGTGAGCACTGAAGCTTTCTTT. Translated, it gives CASRTSGGVSTEAFF.

This clone has ten or more counts. This chain uses TRBV15 with TRBJ1-1; no reliable D call. CDR1 and CDR2 from the germline V gene are LNHNV and YYDKDF (reference sequence). Trimming cost V 3 bases and J 11 bases, with 13 bases left between them. The CDR3 contains 12 residues. Here the CDR3 reads CATSRDEVRAFF. The CDR3 nucleotides read TGTGCCACCAGCAGGGATGAGGTTAGGGCTTTCTTT.

The chain has TRBV10-3 and TRBJ2-7; a possible D gene is TRBD2 (7 bases). Germline V lookup: CDR1 ENHRY, CDR2 SYGVKD. This CDR3 has 17 amino acids. Trimming stripped 7 bases from V and 2 bases from J, with 24 bases between. For the CDR3, the DNA is TGTGCCATCAATTCCGCCCAAGGTGGCGGGGGCCCCTACGAGCAGTACTTC. Translation: CAINSAQGGGGPYEQYF.

This clone came up once. J is TRBJ1-1 and V is TRBV5-6; tentative D call: TRBD1 (5 bases). Germline V gene lookup returns CDR1 SGHDT and CDR2 YYEEEE. V lost 1 base, J lost 11 bases, and 15 bases lay in between. This CDR3 comprises 13 residues. CDR3 in DNA: TGTGCCAGCAGCTTGATCCAGGGTGGGGACGCTTTCTTT. Its translation: CASSLIQGGDAFF. The full variable domain, with the rest looked up from reference TRBV5-6 and TRBJ1-1, is DAGVTQSPTHLIKTRGQQVTLRCSPKSGHDTVSWYQQALGQGPQFIFQYYEEEERQRGNFPDRFSGHQFPNYSSELNVNALLLGDSALYLCASSLIQGGDAFFGQGTRLTVV.

V gene TRBV15 combines with J gene TRBJ2-7, with D possibly matching TRBD1 (6 bases). V lost 3 bases and J lost 2, with 14 bases in between. Germline values: CDR1 LNHNV, CDR2 YYDKDF (reference sequence). This CDR3 has 15 amino acids. CDR3 region: CATSSRLEGAYEQYF. The CDR3 DNA is TGTGCCACCAGCAGCCGATTAGAGGGGGCCTACGAGCAGTACTTC.

DNA for the CDR3: TGTGCCAGCAGGAGGACAGCGAACACCGGGGAGCTGTTTTTT. This codes for CASRRTANTGELFF. The rearrangement uses TRBV11-3 and TRBJ2-2; TRBD1 is a possible D gene (6 bases). Germline-derived CDR1 and CDR2 are SGHNT and YENEEA. Trimming pared 6 bases from V and 0 bases from J, leaving 8 bases between. The CDR3 spans 14 residues.

This clone has only one observation. V usage is TRBV14 and J usage is TRBJ2-3; TRBD2 is a possible D gene (7 bases). The CDR3 is 15 residues long. Trimming pared 2 bases from V and 3 bases from J, leaving 12 bases between. Germline V lookup: CDR1 SGHDN, CDR2 FVKESK. CDR3 DNA: TGTGCCAGCAGCCAAATCGGGGGGCAGACAGATACGCAGTATTTT. Amino acid sequence: CASSQIGGQTDTQYF.

J is TRBJ1-1 and V is TRBV6-6; D ambiguous. CDR1 and CDR2 (germline): MNHNY, SVGAGI (reference sequence). Trimming cost V 5 bases and J 2 bases, with 12 bases left between them. The CDR3 covers 14 residues. The CDR3 loop is CASSPGFGNTEAFF. The CDR3 bases are TGTGCCAGCAGTCCCGGATTTGGCAACACTGAAGCTTTCTTT.

The chain carries TRBV18 and TRBJ2-7; D is unclear. CDR1 is KGHSH, CDR2 LQKENI, per germline. The CDR3 covers 14 residues. V was trimmed by 0 bases and J by 1 base, leaving 7 bases between them. The CDR3 here is CASSPPQFSYEQYF. The CDR3 bases are TGTGCCAGCTCACCACCACAGTTTTCCTACGAGCAGTACTTC.

With respect to this clone: Different DNA sequences within this sample yield the same CDR3. The J gene is TRBJ1-2, the V gene TRBV30; D might be TRBD1 (6 bases). Germline V gene data show CDR1 as GTSNPN and CDR2 as SVGIG (reference sequence). Trimming stripped 0 bases from V and 1 base from J, with 9 bases between. This CDR3 spans 14 amino acids. CDR3 DNA sequence: TGTGCCTGGAGTGTACGCAGGGGTAACTATGGCTACACCTTC. It codes for CAWSVRRGNYGYTF.

With regard to this clone: The same CDR3 also results from other DNA sequences found in this sample. The chain has TRBV28 and TRBJ2-3; D might be TRBD2 (7 bases). V dropped 2 bases and J dropped 8 bases, with 14 bases sitting between them. Per germline, CDR1 MDHEN and CDR2 SYDVKM. The CDR3 is 14 amino acids. CDR3 sequence: CASSLSGGAVTQYF. The CDR3 nucleotides are TGTGCCAGCAGTTTAAGTGGGGGGGCCGTTACGCAGTATTTT.

Here the CDR3 DNA reads TGTGCCAGCAGTCCGAGGGACGAGCAGTACTTC. It yields the protein CASSPRDEQYF. V and J are TRBV6-5 and TRBJ2-7; tentative D call: TRBD2 (5 bases). The V gene lost 5 bases and the J gene lost 5 bases, with 7 bases spanning the gap. Per the germline V gene, CDR1 is MNHEY and CDR2 is SVGAGI. The CDR3 is 11 residues long.

The V call is TRBV10-2, the J call TRBJ2-2; D may be TRBD1 (6 bases). In germline, CDR1 is WSHSY, CDR2 SAAADI. CDR3 length: 12 residues. The V and J ends lost 8 bases and 3 bases respectively, with 7 bases between them. CDR3 DNA: TGCGCCAGCGGGACACACACCGGGGAGCTGTTTTTT. It translates to CASGTHTGELFF.

About this clone itself: This clone may be a read error of a much larger clone one base away. A read error is likely, as this CDR3 ends without the conserved phenylalanine or tryptophan. V and J are TRBV5-1 and TRBJ2-3; D unresolved. In germline, CDR1 is SGHRS, CDR2 YFSETQ. CDR3 length: 12 amino acids. Trimming removed 4 bases from V and 6 bases from J, with 9 bases in between. CDR3 sequence reads: CASSPDLDTQYL. Written as DNA, the CDR3 is TGCGCCAGCAGCCCGGATTTGGATACGCAGTATCTT.

V is TRBV6-5 and J is TRBJ1-4; no definite D call. The CDR3 has 14 residues. Germline V gene lookup returns CDR1 MNHEY and CDR2 SVGAGI. Trimming pared 7 bases from V and 0 bases from J, leaving 9 bases between. CDR3 bases: TGTGCCAGCACAAACGTGCCAACTAATGAAAAACTGTTTTTT. Protein product: CASTNVPTNEKLFF.

V is TRBV6-5 and J is TRBJ1-1; TRBD1 matches 9 bases. The V and J ends lost 4 bases and 11 bases, in that order; junction bases with no gene match: 11. Germline CDR1 and CDR2: MNHEY and SVGAGI. There are 14 residues in the CDR3. Here the CDR3 reads CASSLPGQGGLAFF. The CDR3 DNA is TGTGCCAGCAGTTTGCCGGGACAGGGAGGTTTGGCTTTCTTT.

This clone was picked up one time. J is TRBJ1-2 and V is TRBV28; D perhaps matches TRBD1 (5 bases). Germline-derived CDR1 and CDR2 are MDHEN and SYDVKM. The ends were cut back, 7 bases at V and 0 bases at J, with 15 bases in the middle. The CDR3 spans 15 residues. Here the CDR3 reads CASTRRQPSNYGYTF. DNA for the CDR3: TGTGCCAGCACTCGAAGACAGCCCTCTAACTATGGCTACACCTTC.

A remark on this clone: This may be a read error, as it is one base from a much larger clone. The J gene is TRBJ1-2, the V gene TRBV7-2; D gene uncertain. Germline V gene data show CDR1 as SGHTA and CDR2 as FQGNSA. Deletions cut 0 bases from V and 7 bases from J, with 9 bases between. This CDR3 is built from 13 residues. Written as DNA, the CDR3 is TGTGCCAGCAGCTTAGCGAAAGGGTTTGGCTACACCTTC. This gives the protein CASSLAKGFGYTF.

This clone was seen just once. The chain employs TRBV7-2 and TRBJ2-7, with D unclear. Germline loops: CDR1 SGHTA, CDR2 FQGNSA. This CDR3 is 14 amino acids long. Trimming stripped 1 base from V and 3 bases from J, with 10 bases between. CDR3 sequence (DNA): TGTGCCAGCAGCTTAGTGGGCATAGACTACGAGCAGTACTTC. Amino acid sequence: CASSLVGIDYEQYF. Supplemented by reference TRBV7-2 and TRBJ2-7, the full variable domain reads GAGVSQSPSNKVTEKGKDVELRCDPISGHTALYWYRQSLGQGLEFLIYFQGNSAPDKSGLPSDRFSAERTGGSVSTLTIQRTQQEDSAVYLCASSLVGIDYEQYFGPGTRLTVT.

V gene TRBV7-9 combines with J gene TRBJ2-1, with D tentatively TRBD1 (6 bases). The CDR3 is 15 amino acids. Germline V gene data show CDR1 as SEHNR and CDR2 as FQNEAQ (reference sequence). Trimming removed 5 bases at V and 2 bases at J, with 13 bases between. The CDR3 region has the DNA TGTGCCAGCAGCCCGGACAGCCCGACCTACAATGAGCAGTTCTTC. Residues: CASSPDSPTYNEQFF. The full variable domain, completed using reference TRBV7-9 and TRBJ2-1, is DTGVSQNPRHKITKRGQNVTFRCDPISEHNRLYWYRQTLGQGPEFLTYFQNEAQLEKSRLLSDRFSAERPKGSFSTLEIQRTEQGDSAMYLCASSPDSPTYNEQFFGPGTRLTVL.

The rearrangement joins TRBV5-1 to TRBJ1-5; D is ambiguous. The V end was cut by 0 bases, the J end by 7 bases, with 11 bases between. Germline loops: CDR1 SGHRS, CDR2 YFSETQ. This CDR3 is built from 14 residues. This CDR3 reads CASSLGAEGQPQHF. CDR3 in DNA: TGCGCCAGCAGCTTGGGGGCCGAAGGCCAGCCCCAGCATTTT.